This T cell receptor (beta chain) was documented in a study of blood T cell repertoires in COVID-19. Repertoires were generated with immunoSEQ multiplex PCR, while TCRdb's copy carries only in-frame clones and drops some. The data show about 210,000 clones, about 82% seen once. Germline CDR1 MNHEY, CDR2 SMNVEV (reference sequence). The CDR3 is made up of 15 amino acids. Trimming shortened V by 3 bases and J by 2 bases, and 13 bases separated the two germline ends. V gene TRBV27 combines with J gene TRBJ2-5; weak D call: TRBD1 (5 bases). The receptor's source is a man aged 50-59 years with COVID-19, enrolled during active disease. Source material: peripheral blood. DNA of the CDR3: TGTGCCAGCAGTTTGTCCAGGGTGTCACAAGAGACCCAGTACTTC. Its protein product is CASSLSRVSQETQYF.